This T cell receptor (beta chain) is drawn from a study of cytomegalovirus exposure and HLA in healthy donors. Overall study results and limits: Further analysis, carried out later, found HLA-associated TCR beta chains more clonally expanded than equally common other chains. In a later analysis, at a false discovery rate of 0.05, 15,000 to 20,000 TCR beta sequences matched HLA alleles. TCR beta chain V- and J-gene trimming was linked, in a later analysis, to a missense variant in DCLRE1C. HLA-A and HLA-B allele assignments for most subjects were reportedly predicted accurately using TCR beta sequences.

PCR used 60 Vbeta primers and 13 Jbeta primers. The protocol was immunoSEQ multiplex PCR, while the TCRdb copy is restricted to in-frame clones and leaves out a portion. The sample has more than 35,000 clones, and its top ten clones hold over 1%. A word on this clone: Its antigen is not identified.

There are 16 residues in the CDR3. Germline assignment: CDR1 SGHDN and CDR2 FVKESK. V dropped 4 bases and J dropped 8 bases, with 21 bases sitting between them. V gene TRBV14 combines with J gene TRBJ2-1, with D possibly matching TRBD1 (6 bases). This TCR derives from a man between 25 and 39 years old in good health and CMV-seronegative. The sequenced sample consisted of PBMCs. The CDR3 region is CASSPGVTGRAHEQFF. As DNA, the CDR3 is TGTGCCAGCAGCCCAGGGGTGACGGGCCGCGCGCATGAGCAGTTCTTC.